This T cell receptor beta chain was observed in a study of beta chain features in type 1 diabetes (dated by TCRdb to 2016 to 2019). Notes on the research overall: Patients and healthy donors did not differ in mean age, gender distribution, total cell number or subset yield. A total of roughly 99,000,000 sorted cells were examined across all samples, and the number of cells per subset was strongly correlated with RNA yield. The study compared the TCRB repertoires of sorted circulating CD4+ T cell subsets in recently diagnosed type 1 diabetes patients with those in matched healthy donors. Regulatory and stem cell-like memory subsets were obtained from only 8 patients and roughly eight healthy donors, while naive and central memory subsets were obtained from all 28 donors. Broader findings and caveats from the paper: The naive, central memory and regulatory TCRB repertoires appeared to resemble one another more closely among patients than among healthy donors. Fewer insertions and more nucleotide deletions at VDJ recombination sites were observed in patients with type 1 diabetes, implying thymic rearrangement abnormalities. Sequencing cDNA rather than genomic DNA could over-represent highly expressing activated cells, although activation and CD3 levels did not differ between groups. Shorter templates might be favored by PCR, yet because patient and control samples were amplified and corrected together, any such skew would affect both groups equally. Only small numbers of individuals were included in the HLA sub-analyses, which left unresolved whether HLA type had any influence on TCRB rearrangement. A moderate but significant shortening of TCRB CDR3 length was observed in type 1 diabetes patients in all four CD4+ subsets.

Each donor gave one peripheral blood draw, averaging approximately 0.12 L, which was collected into heparinised tubes. A BD FACSAria II was used to sort naive, central memory, regulatory and stem cell-like memory CD4+ T cells with a panel that included CD45RO, CCR7, CD25, CD127, CD95 and CD27. Purity was above 95% for every sorted population. PBMCs were isolated immediately by Lymphoprep density gradient centrifugation and stained directly without culture. To minimize batch effects, samples were stained and sorted in pairs, one healthy donor with one patient per experiment. About this clone: Its antigen is unknown. The sample holds no much larger clone one base away, and base qualities are not on file.

The entire amount of isolated RNA was reverse transcribed using the High Capacity cDNA Reverse Transcription Kit, so the sequenced TCRB transcripts were expressed ones. Naive, central memory and regulatory T cell samples underwent deep immunoSEQ sequencing, averaging around 4 million total reads per sample. After sorted cells were lysed in RLT buffer, RNA was extracted with DNase-treated RNeasy Micro or Mini kits, with the choice depending on cell number. To prevent cross-contamination, every cell subset was processed on its own, while patient and healthy donor samples were processed together. The immunoSEQ multiplex PCR was used to amplify TCRB sequences from cDNA, generating 87-bp fragments that spanned the CDR3 region. The amplicons were sequenced using the Illumina HiSeq platform. For the original study's pipeline: Synthetic template baselines were used to correct PCR bias computationally, reads within Hamming distance 2 were collapsed, and singletons that could not be merged were discarded. By aligning reads against IMGT, V, D and J genes, CDR3 length, and insertions or deletions at six rearrangement sites were assigned. Within each subset, clonotype counts were normalized to the number of sorted cells before true diversity and Gini coefficients were calculated with the tcR R package. The overlap coefficient, calculated on TCRB nucleotide sequences, was used to measure repertoire sharing. The table was pulled from immuneACCESS by TCRdb, which kept in-frame rearrangements only. Such tables lose some clones; where checked, under half of the loss comes from unresolved V genes, and the rest has no known cause. From that table come the V and J calls and clone size; the DNA was used to work out D and trimming. The sample table records 150,000 to 160,000 clones; 11% of these occur just once. Of the sample, under 2.5% is held by the ten largest clones.

From its cysteine to its phenylalanine, the CDR3 spans 14 amino acids. Of all the DNA, just the CDR3 is kept, 42 bases in frame from base 1. From V the trimming removes 5 bases and from J it removes 4 bases, while the gene matches leave 6 bases of the junction unaccounted for. The germline V gene gives CDR1 as MDHEN and CDR2 as SYDVKM. The V and J genes are TRBV28 and TRBJ2-7; TRBD1 aligns with 9 central bases. Sample: central memory CD4+ T cells from blood. The TCR comes from a man between 18 and 29 years old in good health. The bases read TGTGCCAGCAGTCCGGGACAGGGTATATACGAGCAGTACTTC. Its product reads: CASSPGQGIYEQYF.